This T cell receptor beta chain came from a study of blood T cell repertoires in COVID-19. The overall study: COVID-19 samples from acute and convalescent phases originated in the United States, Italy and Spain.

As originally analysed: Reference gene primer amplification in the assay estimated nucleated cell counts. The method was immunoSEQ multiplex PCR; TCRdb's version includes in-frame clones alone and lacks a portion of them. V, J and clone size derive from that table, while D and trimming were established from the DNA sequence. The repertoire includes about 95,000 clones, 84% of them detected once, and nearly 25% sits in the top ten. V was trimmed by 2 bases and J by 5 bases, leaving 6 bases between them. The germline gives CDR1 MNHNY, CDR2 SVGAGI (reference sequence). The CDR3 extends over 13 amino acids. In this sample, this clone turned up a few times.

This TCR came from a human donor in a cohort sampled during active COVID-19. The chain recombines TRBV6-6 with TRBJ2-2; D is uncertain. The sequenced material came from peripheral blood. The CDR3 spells CASSYVGTGELFF. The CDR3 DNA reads TGTGCCAGCAGTTACGTCGGGACCGGGGAGCTGTTTTTT.